The entry below describes one T cell receptor (beta chain). Its antigen remains unknown. CD45RA+ naive and CD45RA-negative memory subsets were separated from CD4+ cells. The sample comes from a study of shared clonotypes between healthy human individuals. Study-level results: Donor scarcity curtailed the genetic and exposure-history diversity represented herein. Apart from blood, nothing was sampled; tissue repertoires likely differ.

The CDR3 length is 13 residues. The V end was cut by 2 bases, the J end by 2 bases, with 6 bases between. Germline values: CDR1 SEHNR, CDR2 FQNEAQ (reference sequence). Produced via immunoSEQ multiplex PCR; TCRdb's table is partial and in-frame only. The top ten hold 0.3% to 0.4% of the sample, which has about 2.3 million clones, more than 85% seen once. The V call is TRBV7-9, the J call TRBJ2-5; the D is unclear. The sample comprised naive CD4+ T cells from PBMCs. Sample subset: CD45RA+ positively selected. The sequence derives from a man between 18 and 35 years old in good health. Some clones in this sample may be carry-over from other donors' samples. CDR3 coding DNA: TGTGCCAGCAGCTTATCAGTTCAAGAGACCCAGTACTTC. Protein product: CASSLSVQETQYF.